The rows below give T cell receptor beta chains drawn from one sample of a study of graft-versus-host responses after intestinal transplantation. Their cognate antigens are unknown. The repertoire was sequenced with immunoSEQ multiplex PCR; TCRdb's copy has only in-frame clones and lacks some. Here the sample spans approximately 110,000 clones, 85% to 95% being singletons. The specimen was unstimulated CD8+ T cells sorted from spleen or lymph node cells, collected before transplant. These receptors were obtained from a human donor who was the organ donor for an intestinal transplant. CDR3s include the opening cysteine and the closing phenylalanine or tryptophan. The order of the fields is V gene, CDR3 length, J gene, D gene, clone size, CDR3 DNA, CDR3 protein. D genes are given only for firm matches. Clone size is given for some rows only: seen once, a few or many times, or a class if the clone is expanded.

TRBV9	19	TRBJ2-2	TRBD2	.	TGTGCCAGCAGCGACCGACTAGCGGGAGGGCCGGGTGTCACCGGGGAGCTGTTTTTT	CASSDRLAGGPGVTGELFF
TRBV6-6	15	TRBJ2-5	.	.	TGTGCCAGCAGTCCTCGGACAATTCCCTCGGAGACCCAGTACTTC	CASSPRTIPSETQYF
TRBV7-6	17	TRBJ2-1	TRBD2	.	TGTGCCAGCAGCCGACTAGCGGGGGGGAGCTCCTACAATGAGCAGTTCTTC	CASSRLAGGSSYNEQFF
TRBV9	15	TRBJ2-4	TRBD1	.	TGTGCCAGCAGCGTGGACAGGGACGACAAAAACATTCAGTACTTC	CASSVDRDDKNIQYF
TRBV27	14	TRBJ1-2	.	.	TGTGCCAGCAGTCCCCTTTTTCGGCTGGATGGCTACACCTTC	CASSPLFRLDGYTF
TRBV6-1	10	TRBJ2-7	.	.	TGTGCCAGCAAGGCCTACGAGCAGTACTTC	CASKAYEQYF
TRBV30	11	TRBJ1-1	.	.	TGTGCCTGGGACACTAACACTGAAGCTTTCTTT	CAWDTNTEAFF
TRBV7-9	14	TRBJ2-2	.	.	TGTGCCAGCAGGCTTGACACCAACACCGGGGAGCTGTTTTTT	CASRLDTNTGELFF
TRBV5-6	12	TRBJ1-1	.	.	TGTGCCAGCAGCCCCGGGGGGACTGAAGCTTTCTTT	CASSPGGTEAFF
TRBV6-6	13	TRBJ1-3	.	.	TGTGCCAGCAGTTACAGCTCTGGAAACACCATATATTTT	CASSYSSGNTIYF
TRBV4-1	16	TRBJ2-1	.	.	TGCGCCAGCAGCCAAGGTGTGGGGCAGATCGACAATGAGCAGTTCTTC	CASSQGVGQIDNEQFF
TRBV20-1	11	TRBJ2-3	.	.	TGCAGTGCAAGAATCACAGATACGCAGTATTTT	CSARITDTQYF
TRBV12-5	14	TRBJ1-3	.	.	TGTGCTAGTAGCAGGACAGACCCTGGAAACACCATATATTTT	CASSRTDPGNTIYF
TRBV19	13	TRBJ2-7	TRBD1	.	TGTGCCAGTAGTATAGGGACAGGGTACGAGCAGTACTTC	CASSIGTGYEQYF
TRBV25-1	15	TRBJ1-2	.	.	TGTGCCAGCAGTGACCCCACCGGGCCCTACTATGGCTACACCTTC	CASSDPTGPYYGYTF
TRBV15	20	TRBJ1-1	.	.	TGTGCCACCAGCAGAGCCGGGTTTTGGGGGACCGTTCTCCTGAACACTGAAGCTTTCTTT	CATSRAGFWGTVLLNTEAFF
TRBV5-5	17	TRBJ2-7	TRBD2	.	TGTGCCAGCAGCTTGAGTAGGACTAGCGTGAGCTCCTACGAGCAGTACTTC	CASSLSRTSVSSYEQYF
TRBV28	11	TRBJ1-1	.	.	TGTGCCAGCATCGGATACACTGAAGCTTTCTTT	CASIGYTEAFF
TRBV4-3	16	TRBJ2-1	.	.	TGCGCCAGCAGCCAAGATTCGTCCAGGCCTTACAATGAGCAGTTCTTC	CASSQDSSRPYNEQFF
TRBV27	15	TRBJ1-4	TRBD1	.	TGTGCCAGCAGTTTAGAAGGGGGCATGGATGGGGAACTGTTTTTT	CASSLEGGMDGELFF
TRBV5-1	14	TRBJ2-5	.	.	TGCGCCAGCAGCTTGACAGGTCTGCGGGAGACCCAGTACTTC	CASSLTGLRETQYF
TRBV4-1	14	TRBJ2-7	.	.	TGCGCCAGCAGCCCCATTTCGGCGCGGGACGAGCAGTACTTC	CASSPISARDEQYF
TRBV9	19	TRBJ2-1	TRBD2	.	TGTGCCAGCAGCGCTCGACTAGCGGGAGGGCCAGGCTCCTACAATGAGCAGTTCTTC	CASSARLAGGPGSYNEQFF
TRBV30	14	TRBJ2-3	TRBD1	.	TGTGCCTGGAGTGGGACAGGGGGCTCAGATACGCAGTATTTT	CAWSGTGGSDTQYF
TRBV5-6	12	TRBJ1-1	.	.	TGTGCCAGCAGCTTGGCCCACACTGAAGCTTTCTTT	CASSLAHTEAFF
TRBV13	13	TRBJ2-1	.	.	TGTGCCTCCGCCGGGGACTCCTACAATGAGCAGTTCTTC	CASAGDSYNEQFF
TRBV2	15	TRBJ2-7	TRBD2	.	TGTGCCAGCAGTGAGCTAGCGGCAAGCTCCTACGAGCAGTACTTC	CASSELAASSYEQYF
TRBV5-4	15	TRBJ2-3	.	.	TGTGCCAGCAGCCCCACGGCGGCGAGCACAGATACGCAGTATTTT	CASSPTAASTDTQYF
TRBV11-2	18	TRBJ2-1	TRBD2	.	TGTGCCAGCAGCTTCACCGGGACTAGCCGGGTTCCCTACAATGAGCAGTTCTTC	CASSFTGTSRVPYNEQFF
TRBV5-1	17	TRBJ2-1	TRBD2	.	TGCGCCAGCAGCCGGTCCCCTAGCGGGAGGGCCGATAATGAGCAGTTCTTC	CASSRSPSGRADNEQFF
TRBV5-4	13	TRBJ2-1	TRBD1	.	TGTGCCAGCAGCTTGGCAGGGGGCAATGAGCAGTTCTTC	CASSLAGGNEQFF
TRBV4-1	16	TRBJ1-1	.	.	TGCGCCAGCAGCCAAGTTCGTGCCAGACCGAACACTGAAGCTTTCTTT	CASSQVRARPNTEAFF
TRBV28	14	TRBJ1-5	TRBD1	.	TGTGCCAGCAGTTTATCCAGGGGGGCTCAGCCCCAGCATTTT	CASSLSRGAQPQHF
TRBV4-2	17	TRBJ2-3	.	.	TGTGCCAGCAGCTTCGGGGCCGAGGCTATCTTCACAGATACGCAGTATTTT	CASSFGAEAIFTDTQYF
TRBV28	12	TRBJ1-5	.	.	TGTGCCAGCAGTCGGGCAGGGCAGCCCCAGCATTTT	CASSRAGQPQHF
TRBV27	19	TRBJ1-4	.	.	TGTGCCAGCAGTACGACAGGCCCTCAGGTGGGACGGGGTAATGAAAAACTGTTTTTT	CASSTTGPQVGRGNEKLFF
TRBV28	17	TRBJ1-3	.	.	TGTGCCAGCAGTTTGGGATCAGGTTCTCTCTCTGGAAACACCATATATTTT	CASSLGSGSLSGNTIYF
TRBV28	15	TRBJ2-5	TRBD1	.	TGTGCCAGCAGTCTCGGACAGGGGGGAAGGGAGACCCAGTACTTC	CASSLGQGGRETQYF
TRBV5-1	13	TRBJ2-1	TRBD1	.	TGCGCCAGCCGGGACAGGGGAGACAATGAGCAGTTCTTC	CASRDRGDNEQFF
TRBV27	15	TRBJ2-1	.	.	TGTGCCAGCAGTTCGGAGTACAGCTCCTACAATGAGCAGTTCTTC	CASSSEYSSYNEQFF
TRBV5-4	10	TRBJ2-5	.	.	TGTGCCGCAGGGTTGGAGACCCAGTACTTC	CAAGLETQYF
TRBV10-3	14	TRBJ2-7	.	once	TGTGCCATCAGTGGGGTCCATGGGGGATCCGAGCAGTACTTC	CAISGVHGGSEQYF
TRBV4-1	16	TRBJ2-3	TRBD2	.	TGCGCCAGCAGCCTACGACTAGCGGGAGTTCAAGATACGCAGTATTTT	CASSLRLAGVQDTQYF
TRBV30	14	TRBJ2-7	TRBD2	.	TGTGCCTGGAGTTCAGCGGGAGTTGAAAACGAGCAGTACTTC	CAWSSAGVENEQYF
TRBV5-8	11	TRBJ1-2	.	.	TGTGCCAGCAGCGTCGTCTATGGCTACACCTTC	CASSVVYGYTF
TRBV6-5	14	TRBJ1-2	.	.	TGTGCCAGCAGAGCCCGGGACATTAACTATGGCTACACCTTC	CASRARDINYGYTF
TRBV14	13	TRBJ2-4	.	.	TGTGCCAGCAGTCTTCAAGCCAAAAACATTCAGTACTTC	CASSLQAKNIQYF
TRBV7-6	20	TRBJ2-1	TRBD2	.	TGTGCCAGCAGCTGTAGCCCACCGGGACTAGTGTACCGATCCCGATGTGAGCAGTTCTTC	CASSCSPPGLVYRSRCEQFF
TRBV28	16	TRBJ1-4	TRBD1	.	TGTGCCAGCAGTCGAGGGCCCCGGGACAGCGATGAAAAACTGTTTTTT	CASSRGPRDSDEKLFF